This TCR beta chain appears in the sequencing data of a study of T cell changes during pregnancy in multiple sclerosis. Only in-frame clones appear in the TCRdb table, and some are missing; sequencing was by immunoSEQ multiplex PCR. In the table there are some 80,000 clones, 94% of which are singletons. Between the trimmed V and J ends, which lost 3 bases and 4 bases, there was a span of 13 bases. The CDR3 extends over 16 amino acids. Per germline, CDR1 LNHDA and CDR2 SQIVND (reference sequence). This receptor was obtained from a female donor with multiple sclerosis, enrolled in a pregnancy study. The gene calls are TRBV19 and TRBJ2-6; the D gene is possibly TRBD1 (6 bases). This material consisted of CD4+ T cells from peripheral blood mononuclear cells, taken after pregnancy. The CDR3 sequence is CASSIRGGAGANVLTF. The CDR3 region has the DNA TGTGCCAGTAGTATCAGAGGGGGTGCCGGGGCCAACGTCCTGACTTTC.